The text below deals with one T cell receptor beta chain. What it binds is unknown. The data are from a study of identical twins. One entry per CDR3 protein, called by TCRdb with MiXCR from the 5' RACE reads. The sample lists around 960,000 distinct CDR3 sequences, over 9% occurring once. Study-level findings and limits: The degree of excess twin sharing was weaker in beta out-of-frame sequences.

V dropped 7 bases and J dropped 0; count of bases not matched to a gene: 13. This CDR3 contains 19 residues. Germline CDR1 SNHLY, CDR2 FYNNEI. These data were likewise used in another study, on yellow fever vaccine responses in identical twins.

The origin of this receptor is a young woman in good health. The genes are TRBV2 and TRBJ2-1; TRBD2 matches 12 bases. Sequencing was done on a sample of PBMCs. The CDR3: CASITTSGGQSYSYNEQFF. CDR3 DNA: TGTGCCAGCATTACAACTAGCGGGGGGCAATCCTACTCCTACAATGAGCAGTTCTTC.